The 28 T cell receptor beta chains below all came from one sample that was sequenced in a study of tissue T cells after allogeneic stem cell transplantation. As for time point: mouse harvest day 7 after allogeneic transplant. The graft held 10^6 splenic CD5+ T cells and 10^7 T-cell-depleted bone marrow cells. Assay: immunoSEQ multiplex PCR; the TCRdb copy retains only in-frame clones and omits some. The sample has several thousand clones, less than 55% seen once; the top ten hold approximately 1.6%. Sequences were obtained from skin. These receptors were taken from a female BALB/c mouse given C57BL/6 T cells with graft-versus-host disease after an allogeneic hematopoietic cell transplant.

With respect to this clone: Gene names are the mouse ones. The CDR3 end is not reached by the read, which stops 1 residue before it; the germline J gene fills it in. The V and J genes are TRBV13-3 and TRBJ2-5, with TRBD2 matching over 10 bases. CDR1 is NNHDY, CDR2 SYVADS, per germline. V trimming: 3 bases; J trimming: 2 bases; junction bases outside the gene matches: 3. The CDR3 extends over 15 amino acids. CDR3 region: CASSGTGGRQDTQYF. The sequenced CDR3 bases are TGTGCCAGCAGTGGGACTGGGGGACGCCAAGACACCCAGTAC.

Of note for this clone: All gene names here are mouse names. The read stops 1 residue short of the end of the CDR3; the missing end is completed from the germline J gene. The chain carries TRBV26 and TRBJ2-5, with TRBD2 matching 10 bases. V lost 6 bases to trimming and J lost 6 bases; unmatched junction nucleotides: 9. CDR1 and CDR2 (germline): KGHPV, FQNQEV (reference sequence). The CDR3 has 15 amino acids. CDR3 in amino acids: CASSQTGGWSDTQYF. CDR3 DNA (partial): TGTGCCAGCAGCCAGACTGGGGGGTGGTCCGACACCCAGTAC. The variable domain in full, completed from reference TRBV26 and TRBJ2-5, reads NSKVIQTPRYLVKGQGQKAKMRCIPEKGHPVVFWYQQNKNNEFKFLINFQNQEVLQQIDMTEKRFSAECPSNSPCSLEIQSSEAGDSALYLCASSQTGGWSDTQYFGPGTRLLVL.

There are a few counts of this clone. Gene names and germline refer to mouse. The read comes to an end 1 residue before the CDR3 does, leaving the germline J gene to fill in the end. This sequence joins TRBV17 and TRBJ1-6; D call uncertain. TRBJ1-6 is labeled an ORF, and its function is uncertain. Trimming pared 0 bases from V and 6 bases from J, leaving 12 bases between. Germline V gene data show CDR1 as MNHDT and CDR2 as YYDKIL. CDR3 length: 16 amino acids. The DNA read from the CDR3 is TGTGCTAGCAGTAGAGACCGGGAGATGGGTAATTCGCCCCTCTAC. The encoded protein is CASSRDREMGNSPLY. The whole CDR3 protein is CASSRDREMGNSPLYF.

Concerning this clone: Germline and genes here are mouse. The CDR3 DNA, read in part, is TGTGCCAGCAGTCCCGGGACCAAAGACACCCAGTAC. This sequence encodes CASSPGTKDTQY. The full-length CDR3 reads as CASSPGTKDTQYF. This sequence joins TRBV26 and TRBJ2-5, with D tentatively TRBD1 or TRBD2 (5 bases each). The sequence runs out 1 residue before the end of the CDR3; the remainder is reconstructed from the germline J gene. CDR3 length: 13 amino acids. Trimming removed 4 bases from V and 4 bases from J, with 9 bases in between. Per the germline V gene, CDR1 is KGHPV and CDR2 is FQNQEV (reference sequence).

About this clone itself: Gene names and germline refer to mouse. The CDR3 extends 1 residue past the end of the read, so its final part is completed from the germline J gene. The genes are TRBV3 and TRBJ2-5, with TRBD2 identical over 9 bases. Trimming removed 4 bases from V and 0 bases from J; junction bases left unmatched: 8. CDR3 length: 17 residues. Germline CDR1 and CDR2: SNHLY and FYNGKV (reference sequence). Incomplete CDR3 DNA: TGTGCCAGCAGCTCCTCTTGGGGGGGCGTTAACCAAGACACCCAGTAC. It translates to CASSSSWGGVNQDTQY. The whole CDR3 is CASSSSWGGVNQDTQYF.

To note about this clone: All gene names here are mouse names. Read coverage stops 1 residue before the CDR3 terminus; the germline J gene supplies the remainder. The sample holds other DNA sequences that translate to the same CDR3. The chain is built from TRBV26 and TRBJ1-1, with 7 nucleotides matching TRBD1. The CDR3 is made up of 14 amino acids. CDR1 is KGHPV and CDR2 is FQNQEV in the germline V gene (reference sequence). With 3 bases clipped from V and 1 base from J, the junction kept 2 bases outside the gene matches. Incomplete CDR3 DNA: TGTGCCAGCAGTCTCCAGGGGGGAAACACAGAAGTCTTC. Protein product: CASSLQGGNTEVF. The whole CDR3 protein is CASSLQGGNTEVFF.

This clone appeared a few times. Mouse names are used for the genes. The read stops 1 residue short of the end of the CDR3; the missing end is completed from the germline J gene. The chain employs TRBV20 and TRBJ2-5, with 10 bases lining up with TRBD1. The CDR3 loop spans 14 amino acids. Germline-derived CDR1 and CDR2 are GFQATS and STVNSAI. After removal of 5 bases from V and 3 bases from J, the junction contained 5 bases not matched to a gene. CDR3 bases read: TGTGGTGCTGGTCCGGGACAGGGGCAAGACACCCAGTAC. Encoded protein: CGAGPGQGQDTQY. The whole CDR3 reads CGAGPGQGQDTQYF.

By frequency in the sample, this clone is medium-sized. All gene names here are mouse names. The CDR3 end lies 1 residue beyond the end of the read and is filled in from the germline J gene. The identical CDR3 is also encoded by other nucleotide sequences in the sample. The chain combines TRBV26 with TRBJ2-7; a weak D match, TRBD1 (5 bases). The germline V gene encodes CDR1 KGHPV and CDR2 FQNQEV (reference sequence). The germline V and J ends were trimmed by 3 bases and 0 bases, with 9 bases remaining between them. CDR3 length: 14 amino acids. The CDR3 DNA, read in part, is TGTGCCAGCAGTCTCCGGCAGGGCTCCTATGAACAGTAC. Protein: CASSLRQGSYEQY. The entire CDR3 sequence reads CASSLRQGSYEQYF.

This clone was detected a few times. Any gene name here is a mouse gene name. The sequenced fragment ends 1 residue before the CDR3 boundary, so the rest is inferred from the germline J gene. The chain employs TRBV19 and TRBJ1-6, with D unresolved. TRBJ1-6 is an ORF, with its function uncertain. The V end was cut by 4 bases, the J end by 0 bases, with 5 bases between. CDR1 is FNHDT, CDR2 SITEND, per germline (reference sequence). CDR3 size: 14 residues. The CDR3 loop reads CASSYNSYNSPLYF. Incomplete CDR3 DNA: TGTGCCAGCAGTTACAATTCCTATAATTCGCCCCTCTAC.

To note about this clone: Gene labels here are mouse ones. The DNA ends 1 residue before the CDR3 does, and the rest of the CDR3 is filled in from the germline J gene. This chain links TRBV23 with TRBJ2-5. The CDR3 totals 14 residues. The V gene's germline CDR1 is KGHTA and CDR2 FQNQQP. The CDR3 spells CSSSLGYNQDTQYF. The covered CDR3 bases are TGCTCCAGCAGTCTCGGGTATAACCAAGACACCCAGTAC. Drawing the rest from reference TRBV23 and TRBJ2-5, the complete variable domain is DAAVTQKPRYLIKMKGQEAEMKCIPEKGHTAVFWYQQKQSKELKFLIYFQNQQPLDQIDMVKERFSAVCPSSSLCSLGIRTCEAEDSALYLCSSSLGYNQDTQYFGPGTRLLVL.

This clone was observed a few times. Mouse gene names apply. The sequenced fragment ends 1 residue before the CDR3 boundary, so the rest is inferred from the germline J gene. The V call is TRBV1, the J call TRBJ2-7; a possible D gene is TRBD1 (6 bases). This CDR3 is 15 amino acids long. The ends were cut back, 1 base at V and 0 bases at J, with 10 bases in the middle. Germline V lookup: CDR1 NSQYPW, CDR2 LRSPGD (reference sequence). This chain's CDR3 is CTCSAVGGSSYEQYF. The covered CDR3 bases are TGCACCTGCAGTGCAGTAGGGGGTAGCTCCTATGAACAGTAC.

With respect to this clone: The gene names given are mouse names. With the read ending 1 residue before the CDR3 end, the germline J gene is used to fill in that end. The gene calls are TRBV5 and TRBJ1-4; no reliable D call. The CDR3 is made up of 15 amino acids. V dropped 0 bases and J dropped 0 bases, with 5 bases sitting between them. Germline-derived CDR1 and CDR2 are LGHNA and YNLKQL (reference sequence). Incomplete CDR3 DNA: TGTGCCAGCAGCCAAGATCGGGTTTCCAACGAAAGATTATTT. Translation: CASSQDRVSNERLF. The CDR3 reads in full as CASSQDRVSNERLFF.

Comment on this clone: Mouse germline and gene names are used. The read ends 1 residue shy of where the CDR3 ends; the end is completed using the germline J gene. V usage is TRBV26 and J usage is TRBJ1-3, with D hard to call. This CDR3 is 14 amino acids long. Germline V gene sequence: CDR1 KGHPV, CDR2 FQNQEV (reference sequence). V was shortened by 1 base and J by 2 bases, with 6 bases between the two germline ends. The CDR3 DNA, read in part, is TGTGCCAGCAGTCTGTTGGGGACTGGAAATACGCTCTAT. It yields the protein CASSLLGTGNTLY. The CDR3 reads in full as CASSLLGTGNTLYF.

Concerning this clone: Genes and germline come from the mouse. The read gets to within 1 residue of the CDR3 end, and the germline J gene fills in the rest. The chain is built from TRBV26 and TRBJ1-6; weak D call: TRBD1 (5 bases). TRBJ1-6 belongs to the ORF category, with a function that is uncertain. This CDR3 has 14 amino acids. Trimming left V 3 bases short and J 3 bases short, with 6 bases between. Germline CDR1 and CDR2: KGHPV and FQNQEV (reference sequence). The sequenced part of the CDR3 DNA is TGTGCCAGCAGTCTCCAGGGCTATAATTCGCCCCTCTAC. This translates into CASSLQGYNSPLY. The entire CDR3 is CASSLQGYNSPLYF.

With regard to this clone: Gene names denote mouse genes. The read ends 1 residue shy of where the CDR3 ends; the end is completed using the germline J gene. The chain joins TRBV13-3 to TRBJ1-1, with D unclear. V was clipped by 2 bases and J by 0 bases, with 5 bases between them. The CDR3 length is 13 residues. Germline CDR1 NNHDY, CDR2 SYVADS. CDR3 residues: CASSEGPNTEVFF. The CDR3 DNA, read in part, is TGTGCCAGCAGTGAAGGGCCAAACACAGAAGTCTTC.

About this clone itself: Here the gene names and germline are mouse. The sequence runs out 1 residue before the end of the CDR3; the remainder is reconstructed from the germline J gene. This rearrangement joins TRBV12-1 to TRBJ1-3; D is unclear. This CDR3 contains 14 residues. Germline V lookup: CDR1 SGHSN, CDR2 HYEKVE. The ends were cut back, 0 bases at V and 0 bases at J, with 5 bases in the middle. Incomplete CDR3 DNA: TGTGCCAGCTCTCTCACAGATTCTGGAAATACGCTCTAT. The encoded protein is CASSLTDSGNTLY. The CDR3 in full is CASSLTDSGNTLYF. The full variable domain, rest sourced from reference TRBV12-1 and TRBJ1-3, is DSGVVQSPRHIIKEKGGRSVLTCIPISGHSNVVWYQQTLGKELKFLIQHYEKVERDKGFLPSRFSVQQFDDYHSEMNMSALELEDSAMYFCASSLTDSGNTLYFGEGSRLIVV.

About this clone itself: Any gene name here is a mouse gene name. CDR3 DNA, as far as it was read: TGTGCCAGCAGTCGGGGGTCTGGAAATACGCTCTAT. Encoded protein: CASSRGSGNTLY. The entire CDR3 sequence reads CASSRGSGNTLYF. This chain uses TRBV26 with TRBJ1-3; TRBD1 might be the D (5 bases). The read halts 1 residue ahead of the CDR3 end, with the missing end drawn from the germline J gene. V shed 4 bases and J shed 1 base, with 5 bases lying between them. Germline-derived CDR1 and CDR2 are KGHPV and FQNQEV (reference sequence). The CDR3 consists of 13 residues.

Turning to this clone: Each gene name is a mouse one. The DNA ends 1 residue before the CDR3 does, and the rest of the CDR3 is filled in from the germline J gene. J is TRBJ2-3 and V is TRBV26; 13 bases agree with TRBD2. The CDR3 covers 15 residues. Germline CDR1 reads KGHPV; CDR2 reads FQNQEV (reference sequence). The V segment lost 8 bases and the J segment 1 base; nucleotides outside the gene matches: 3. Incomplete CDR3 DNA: TGTGCCAGCGGGACTGGGGGGGGAGGTGCAGAAACGCTGTAT. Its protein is CASGTGGGGAETLY. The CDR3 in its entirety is CASGTGGGGAETLYF.

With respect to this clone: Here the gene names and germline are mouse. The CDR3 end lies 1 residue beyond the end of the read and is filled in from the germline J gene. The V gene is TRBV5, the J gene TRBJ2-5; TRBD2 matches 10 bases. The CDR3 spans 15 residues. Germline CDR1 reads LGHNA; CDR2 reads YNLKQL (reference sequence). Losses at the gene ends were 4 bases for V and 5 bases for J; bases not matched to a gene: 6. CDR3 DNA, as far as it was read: TGTGCCAGCAGCCCGACTGGGGGGAGGGGAGACACCCAGTAC. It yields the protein CASSPTGGRGDTQY. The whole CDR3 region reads CASSPTGGRGDTQYF.

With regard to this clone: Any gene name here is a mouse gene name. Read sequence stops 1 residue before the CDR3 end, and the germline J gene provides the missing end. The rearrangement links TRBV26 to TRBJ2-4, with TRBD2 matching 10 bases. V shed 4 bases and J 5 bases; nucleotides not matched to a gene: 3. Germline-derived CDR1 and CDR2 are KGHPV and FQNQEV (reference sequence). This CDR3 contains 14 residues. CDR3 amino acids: CASSPRLGGNTLYF. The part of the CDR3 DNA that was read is TGTGCCAGCAGTCCTCGACTGGGGGGAAACACCTTGTAC.

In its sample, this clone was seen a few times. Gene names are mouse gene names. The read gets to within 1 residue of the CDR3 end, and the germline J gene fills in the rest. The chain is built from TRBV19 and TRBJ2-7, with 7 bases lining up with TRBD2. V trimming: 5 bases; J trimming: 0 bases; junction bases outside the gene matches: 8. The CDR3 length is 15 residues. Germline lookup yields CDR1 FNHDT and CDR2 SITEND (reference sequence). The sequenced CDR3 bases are TGTGCCAGCAGCCTTGGGGGGTCCAGCTCCTATGAACAGTAC. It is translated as CASSLGGSSSYEQY. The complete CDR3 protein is CASSLGGSSSYEQYF.

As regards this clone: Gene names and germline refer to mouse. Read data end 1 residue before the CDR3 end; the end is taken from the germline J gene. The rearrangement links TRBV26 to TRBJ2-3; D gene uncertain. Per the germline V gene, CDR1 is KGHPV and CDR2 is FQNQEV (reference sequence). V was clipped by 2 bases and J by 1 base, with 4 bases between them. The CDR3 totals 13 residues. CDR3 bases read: TGTGCCAGCAGTCTGCTGGGTGCAGAAACGCTGTAT. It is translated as CASSLLGAETLY. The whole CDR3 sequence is CASSLLGAETLYF.

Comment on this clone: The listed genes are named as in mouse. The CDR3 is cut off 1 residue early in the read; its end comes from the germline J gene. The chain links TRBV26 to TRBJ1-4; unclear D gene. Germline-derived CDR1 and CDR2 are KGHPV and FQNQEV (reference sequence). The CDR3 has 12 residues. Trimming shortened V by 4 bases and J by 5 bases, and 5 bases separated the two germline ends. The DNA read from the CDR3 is TGTGCCAGCAGTCAGGGAAACGAAAGATTATTT. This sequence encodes CASSQGNERLF. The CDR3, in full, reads CASSQGNERLFF.

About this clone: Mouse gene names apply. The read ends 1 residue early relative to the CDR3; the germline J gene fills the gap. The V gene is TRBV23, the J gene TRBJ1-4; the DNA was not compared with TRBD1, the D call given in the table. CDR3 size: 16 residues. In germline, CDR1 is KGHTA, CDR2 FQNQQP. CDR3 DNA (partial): TGCTCCAGCAGCTCGGGACAGGCTCTTTCCAACGAAAGATTATTT. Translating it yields CSSSSGQALSNERLF. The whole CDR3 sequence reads CSSSSGQALSNERLFF.

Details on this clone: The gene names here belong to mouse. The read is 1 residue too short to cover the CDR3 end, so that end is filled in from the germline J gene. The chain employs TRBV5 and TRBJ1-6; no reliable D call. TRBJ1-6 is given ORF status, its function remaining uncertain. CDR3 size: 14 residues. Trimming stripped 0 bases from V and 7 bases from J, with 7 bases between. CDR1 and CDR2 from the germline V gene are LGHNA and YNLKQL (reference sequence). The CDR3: CASSQERQNSPLYF. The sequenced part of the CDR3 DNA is TGTGCCAGCAGCCAAGAGAGACAAAATTCGCCCCTCTAC.

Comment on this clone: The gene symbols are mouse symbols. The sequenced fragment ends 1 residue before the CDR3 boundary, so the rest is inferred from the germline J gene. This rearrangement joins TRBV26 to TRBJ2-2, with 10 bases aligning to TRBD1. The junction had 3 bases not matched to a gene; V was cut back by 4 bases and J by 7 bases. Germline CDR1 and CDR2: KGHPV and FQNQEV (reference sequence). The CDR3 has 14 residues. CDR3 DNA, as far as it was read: TGTGCCAGCAGTCCCGGGACAGGGGACGGGCAGCTCTAC. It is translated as CASSPGTGDGQLY. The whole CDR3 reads CASSPGTGDGQLYF.

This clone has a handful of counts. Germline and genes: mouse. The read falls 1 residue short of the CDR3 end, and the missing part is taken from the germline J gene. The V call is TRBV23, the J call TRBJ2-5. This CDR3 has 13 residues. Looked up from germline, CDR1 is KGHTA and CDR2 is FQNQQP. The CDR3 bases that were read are TGCTCCAGCAGTCAAGCTAACCAAGACACCCAGTAC. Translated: CSSSQANQDTQY. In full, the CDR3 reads CSSSQANQDTQYF.

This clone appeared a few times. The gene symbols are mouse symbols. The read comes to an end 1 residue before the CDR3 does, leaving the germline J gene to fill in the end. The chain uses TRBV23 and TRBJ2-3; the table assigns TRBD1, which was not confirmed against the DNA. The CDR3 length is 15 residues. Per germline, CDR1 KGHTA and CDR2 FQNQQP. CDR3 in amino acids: CSSSQSTGSAETLYF. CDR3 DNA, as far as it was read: TGCTCCAGCAGTCAATCGACAGGTAGTGCAGAAACGCTGTAT.